The 17 T cell receptor beta chains below come from one sample, sequenced in a study of cytomegalovirus exposure and HLA in healthy donors. Primers: 60 Vbeta forward and 13 Jbeta reverse. Measured with immunoSEQ multiplex PCR; TCRdb has only the in-frame clones, and not every one. This table holds under 95,000 clones, less than 85% found once. Sequenced sample: PBMCs. Source of these receptors: a male donor in good health and CMV-seronegative.

This clone showed up just a few times. The chain has TRBV5-1 and TRBJ2-2; 9 nucleotides agree with TRBD2. The CDR3 spans 17 residues. The germline gives CDR1 SGHRS, CDR2 YFSETQ. The V segment lost 0 bases and the J segment 2 bases; nucleotides outside the gene matches: 5. The CDR3: CASSLVPSGVNTGELFF. The CDR3 nucleotides are TGCGCCAGCAGCTTGGTGCCTAGCGGGGTAAACACCGGGGAGCTGTTTTTT.

The rearrangement uses TRBV4-2 and TRBJ1-2, with 12 bases identical to TRBD1. Germline V CDR1 and CDR2: LGHNA, YNFKEQ. The CDR3 covers 16 residues. V lost 4 bases, J lost 0 bases, and 3 bases stayed unmatched. The CDR3 bases are TGTGCCAGCAGCCTGGGACAGGGGGCCCCTAACTATGGCTACACCTTC. Protein sequence: CASSLGQGAPNYGYTF.

Notes on this clone: An end of the junction does not agree with germline; a read error may underlie this. The V gene is TRBV7-9, the J gene TRBJ2-3; weak D call: TRBD2 (7 bases). CDR1 and CDR2 from the germline V gene are SEHNR and FQNEAQ (reference sequence). This CDR3 is built from 17 residues. CDR3 bases: TGTTCCAGCAGCTTAGTCGGCGGGGGCCTAAGCACAGATACGCAGTATTTT. This gives the protein CSSSLVGGGLSTDTQYF. The entire variable domain, with the rest obtained from reference TRBV7-9 and TRBJ2-3, is as follows: DTGVSQNPRHKITKRGQNVTFRCDPISEHNRLYWYRQTLGQGPEFLTYFQNEAQLEKSRLLSDRFSAERPKGSFSTLEIQRTEQGDSAMYLCSSSLVGGGLSTDTQYFGPGTRLTVL.

V is TRBV9 and J is TRBJ2-2, with D perhaps TRBD1 (6 bases). Trimming pared 3 bases from V and 8 bases from J, leaving 20 bases between. The CDR3 totals 16 residues. Germline CDR1 is SGDLS and CDR2 is YYNGEE. CDR3 bases: TGTGCCAGCAGCGCGGTATTGGCAGGGGCTAATGGGGAGCTGTTTTTT. It encodes CASSAVLAGANGELFF.

A note on this clone: One end of the junction varies from germline; a read error may be responsible. The rearrangement links TRBV28 to TRBJ1-5; 10 positions match TRBD1. The CDR3 extends over 16 amino acids. The germline CDR1 and CDR2 sequences are MDHEN and SYDVKM. The CDR3 DNA sequence: TGTGCCAGCACCTTGATTGGGGACAGGGGAAATCAGCCCCAGAATTTT. Translation: CASTLIGDRGNQPQNF. The complete variable domain, with remaining parts taken from reference TRBV28 and TRBJ1-5, reads DVKVTQSSRYLVKRTGEKVFLECVQDMDHENMFWYRQDPGLGLRLIYFSYDVKMKEKGDIPEGYSVSREKKERFSLILESASTNQTSMYLCASTLIGDRGNQPQNFGDGTRLSIL.

The chain carries TRBV5-1 and TRBJ2-1; D may be TRBD1 (5 bases). This CDR3 has 15 residues. Trimming took off 0 bases at V and 2 bases at J, with 9 bases between the two ends. The germline V gene encodes CDR1 SGHRS and CDR2 YFSETQ. The CDR3 loop reads CASSLAEGAYNEQFF. Written as DNA, the CDR3 is TGCGCCAGCAGCTTGGCCGAAGGGGCCTACAATGAGCAGTTCTTC.

With regard to this clone: The same CDR3 also results from other DNA sequences found in this sample. The chain combines TRBV5-1 with TRBJ2-7, with a possible D match to TRBD1 (5 bases). Germline lookup yields CDR1 SGHRS and CDR2 YFSETQ. V lost 1 base and J 4 bases, leaving 12 bases between the germline ends. This CDR3 comprises 14 residues. The CDR3 nucleotides read TGCGCCAGCAGCTTGCCCGGACAAGGTTACGAGCAGTACTTC. It translates to CASSLPGQGYEQYF.

In regard to this clone: One junction end does not reproduce the germline sequence, and a read error may be involved. V and J are TRBV5-1 and TRBJ2-7, with 7 bases matching TRBD2. The CDR3 extends over 12 amino acids. Germline V gene lookup returns CDR1 SGHRS and CDR2 YFSETQ. CDR3 sequence (DNA): TGCGCCAGCAGCTTTAGTGGACTAGGTCGAAACTTC. It codes for CASSFSGLGRNF.

The genes are TRBV28 and TRBJ2-4, with 7 bases aligning to TRBD2. V was clipped by 6 bases and J by 11 bases; unmatched bases: 7. CDR3 length: 12 amino acids. Germline loops: CDR1 MDHEN, CDR2 SYDVKM. CDR3 nucleotide sequence: TGTGCCAGCAGACCCGGAGCGGGGTTTCAGTACTTC. Protein sequence: CASRPGAGFQYF.

This clone has a handful of counts. The J gene is TRBJ2-7, the V gene TRBV6-6; D unresolved. Germline values: CDR1 MNHNY, CDR2 SVGAGI (reference sequence). Trimming removed 6 bases at V and 5 bases at J, with 8 bases between. This CDR3 is 11 amino acids long. The CDR3, as DNA: TGTGCCAGCAGGAGACGGGACGAGCAGTACTTC. It codes for CASRRRDEQYF.

This chain links TRBV2 with TRBJ2-2; 7 nucleotides line up with TRBD2. The germline V gene has CDR1 SNHLY and CDR2 FYNNEI. The CDR3 spans 16 residues. Unmatched junction bases numbered 6, after V lost 4 bases and J lost 1 base. This CDR3 is CASSAGGSGNTGELFF. The CDR3 bases are TGTGCCAGCAGTGCGGGGGGTAGCGGGAACACCGGGGAGCTGTTTTTT.

The table lists this clone with a few counts. The CDR3 is CASSQDQGRDEKLFF. CDR3 in DNA: TGCGCCAGCAGCCAAGACCAGGGTAGGGATGAAAAACTGTTTTTT. This sequence joins TRBV4-3 and TRBJ1-4, with D possibly TRBD1 on 5 matching bases. V lost 0 bases and J 6 bases, leaving 11 bases between the germline ends. CDR3 size: 15 residues. CDR1 and CDR2 from the germline V gene are LGHNA and YSLEER.

The chain has TRBV9 and TRBJ2-3, with TRBD2 matching over 10 bases. V gave up 0 bases and J gave up 5 bases; unmatched junction bases: 9. The germline CDR1 and CDR2 sequences are SGDLS and YYNGEE. The length of the CDR3 is 17 residues. The CDR3 is CASSVGGAGGPLDTQYF. Here the CDR3 DNA reads TGTGCCAGCAGCGTAGGGGGAGCGGGGGGGCCGTTAGATACGCAGTATTTT.

This clone was found a few times. The chain recombines TRBV7-2 with TRBJ1-5; unclear D gene. This CDR3 spans 13 amino acids. Germline lookup yields CDR1 SGHTA and CDR2 FQGNSA. V was trimmed by 4 bases and J by 4 bases, leaving 8 bases between them. This chain's CDR3 is CASSSLRNQPQHF. The CDR3 nucleotides read TGTGCCAGCAGCTCCCTCAGGAATCAGCCCCAGCATTTT.

The chain has TRBV9 and TRBJ2-7; tentatively, D is TRBD1 (5 bases). This CDR3 is built from 14 residues. V gave up 3 bases and J gave up 0 bases, with 10 bases separating them. Germline assignment: CDR1 SGDLS and CDR2 YYNGEE. The CDR3 nucleotides read TGTGCCAGCAGCGAAACAGGAGACTCCTACGAGCAGTACTTC. Residues: CASSETGDSYEQYF.

The chain carries TRBV30 and TRBJ1-6; no definite D call. This CDR3 has 13 residues. V gave up 7 bases and J gave up 0 bases, with 7 bases separating them. Germline assignment: CDR1 GTSNPN and CDR2 SVGIG (reference sequence). The CDR3 is CASQASYNSPLHF. The CDR3 bases are TGTGCCTCGCAGGCCTCCTATAATTCACCCCTCCACTTT.

The chain combines TRBV18 with TRBJ2-7, with D possibly TRBD1 on 6 matching bases. CDR1 is KGHSH and CDR2 is LQKENI in the germline V gene. CDR3 size: 15 residues. V lost 5 bases and J 3 bases, leaving 17 bases between the germline ends. DNA of the CDR3: TGTGCCAGCTCATCCAGGTGGACAGAGAGCTACGAGCAGTACTTC. It encodes CASSSRWTESYEQYF.